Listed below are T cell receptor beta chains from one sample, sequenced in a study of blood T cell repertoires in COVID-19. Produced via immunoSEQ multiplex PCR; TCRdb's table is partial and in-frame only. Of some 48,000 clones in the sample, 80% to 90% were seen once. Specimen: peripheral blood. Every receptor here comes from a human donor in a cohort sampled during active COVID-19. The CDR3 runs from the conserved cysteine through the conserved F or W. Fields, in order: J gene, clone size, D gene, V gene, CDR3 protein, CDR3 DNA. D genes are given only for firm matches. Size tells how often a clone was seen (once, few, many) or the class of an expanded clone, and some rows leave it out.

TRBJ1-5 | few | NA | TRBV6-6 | CASNRDFNQPQHF | TGTGCCAGCAACCGGGACTTTAATCAGCCCCAGCATTTT
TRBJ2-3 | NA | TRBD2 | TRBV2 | CASRSSGVGVDTQYF | TGTGCCAGCAGATCTAGCGGGGTGGGCGTGGATACGCAGTATTTT
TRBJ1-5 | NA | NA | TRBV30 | CAWSQAGNQPQHF | TGTGCCTGGAGTCAGGCGGGGAATCAGCCCCAGCATTTT
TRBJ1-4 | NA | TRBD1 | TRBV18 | CASSPLPGQGAEKLFF | TGTGCCAGCTCACCATTACCGGGACAGGGGGCTGAAAAACTGTTTTTT
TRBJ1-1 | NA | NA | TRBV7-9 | CASSRSGNTEAFF | TGTGCCAGCAGTCGATCAGGGAACACTGAAGCTTTCTTT
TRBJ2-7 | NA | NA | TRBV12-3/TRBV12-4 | CASKGAAYEQYF | TGTGCCAGCAAAGGGGCGGCCTACGAGCAGTACTTC
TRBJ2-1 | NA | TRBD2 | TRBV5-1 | CASSPRLAGGNEQFF | TGCGCCAGCAGCCCACGGCTAGCGGGGGGTAATGAGCAGTTCTTC
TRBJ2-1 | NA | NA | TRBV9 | CASSVAPSLRGNEQFF | TGTGCCAGCAGCGTAGCTCCCTCCTTACGGGGCAATGAGCAGTTCTTC
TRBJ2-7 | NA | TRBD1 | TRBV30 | CAWSQTGGLEQYF | TGTGCCTGGAGCCAGACAGGGGGCCTCGAGCAGTACTTC
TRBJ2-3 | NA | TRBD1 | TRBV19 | CASRRQGADTQYF | TGTGCCAGTAGGAGACAGGGAGCAGATACGCAGTATTTT
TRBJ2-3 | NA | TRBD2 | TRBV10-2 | CASSGAGPGSGTDTQYF | TGCGCCAGCAGTGGAGCGGGGCCCGGGTCCGGCACAGATACGCAGTATTTT
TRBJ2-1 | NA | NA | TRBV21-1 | CASSHVSLYYNEQFF | TGTGCCAGCAGCCATGTAAGCCTCTACTACAATGAGCAGTTCTTC
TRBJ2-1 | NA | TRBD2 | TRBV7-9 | CASRGSGASSYNEQFF | TGTGCCAGCAGAGGGAGCGGGGCCAGCTCCTACAATGAGCAGTTCTTC
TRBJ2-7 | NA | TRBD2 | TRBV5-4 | CASSSGTSGFHSSYEQYF | TGTGCCAGCAGTTCCGGGACTAGCGGTTTTCATAGCTCCTACGAGCAGTACTTC
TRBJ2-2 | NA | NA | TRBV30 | CAWTPVFGGELFF | TGTGCCTGGACTCCGGTCTTTGGCGGGGAGCTGTTTTTT
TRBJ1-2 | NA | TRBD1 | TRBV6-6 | CASGDRLNYGYTF | TGTGCCAGCGGGGACAGACTTAACTATGGCTACACCTTC
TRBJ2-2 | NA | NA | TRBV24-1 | CATRGAGNGELFF | TGTGCCACCCGGGGGGCCGGTAACGGGGAGCTGTTTTTT
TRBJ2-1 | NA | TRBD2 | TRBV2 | CASSRPMTSGINNEQFF | TGTGCCAGCAGCAGGCCGATGACTAGCGGGATAAACAATGAGCAGTTCTTC
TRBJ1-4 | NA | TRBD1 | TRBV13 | CASSLRDRGEKLFF | TGTGCCAGCAGCTTACGGGACAGGGGAGAAAAACTGTTTTTT
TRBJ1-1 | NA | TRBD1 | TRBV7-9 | CASSRHRGGGYTEAFF | TGTGCCAGCAGCCGACACAGGGGAGGAGGATACACTGAAGCTTTCTTT
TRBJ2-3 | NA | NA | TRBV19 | CASSMLVASTDTQYF | TGTGCCAGTAGTATGCTAGTCGCAAGCACAGATACGCAGTATTTT
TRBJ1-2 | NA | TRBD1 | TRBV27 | CASSLISGQGPVGYTF | TGTGCCAGCAGTTTAATCTCGGGACAGGGACCAGTTGGCTACACCTTC
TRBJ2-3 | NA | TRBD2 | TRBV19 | CASRETSGGRTDTQYF | TGTGCCAGTAGAGAGACTAGCGGGGGACGCACAGATACGCAGTATTTT
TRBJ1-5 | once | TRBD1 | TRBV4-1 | CASSQGGAGGYQPQHF | TGCGCCAGCAGCCAAGGAGGAGCAGGGGGATATCAGCCCCAGCATTTT
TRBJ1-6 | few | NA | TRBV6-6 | CASRSIRDKNSPLHF | TGTGCCAGCAGGAGCATCCGGGACAAGAATTCACCCCTCCACTTT
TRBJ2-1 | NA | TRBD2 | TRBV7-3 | CASSVGPGGLNEQFF | TGTGCCAGCAGCGTAGGCCCGGGGGGTCTAAATGAGCAGTTCTTC
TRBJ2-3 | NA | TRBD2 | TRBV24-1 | CATSEGTSLTDTQYF | TGTGCCACCAGTGAAGGGACTAGCCTGACAGATACGCAGTATTTT
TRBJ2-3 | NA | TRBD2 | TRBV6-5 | CASRSISGGADTQYF | TGTGCCAGCAGGAGTATCAGCGGGGGGGCAGATACGCAGTATTTT
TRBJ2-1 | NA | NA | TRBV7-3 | CASSLTGFRGNEQFF | TGTGCCAGCAGCTTAACAGGGTTTCGGGGCAATGAGCAGTTCTTC
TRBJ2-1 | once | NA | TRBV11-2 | CASSLEGGDRNEQFF | TGTGCCAGCAGCTTAGAGGGAGGAGATAGAAATGAGCAGTTCTTC
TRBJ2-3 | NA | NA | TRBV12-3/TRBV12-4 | CASSELDTQYF | TGTGCCAGCAGTGAGTTAGATACGCAGTATTTT
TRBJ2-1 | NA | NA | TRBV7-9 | CASSSGGLAGYYNEQFF | TGTGCCAGCAGCTCAGGGGGGTTAGCGGGGTACTACAATGAGCAGTTCTTC
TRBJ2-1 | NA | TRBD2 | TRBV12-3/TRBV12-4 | CASSDSGRGEQFF | TGTGCCAGCAGTGATAGCGGGCGAGGTGAGCAGTTCTTC
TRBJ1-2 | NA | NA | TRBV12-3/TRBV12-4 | CASSLQENYGYTF | TGTGCCAGCAGTCTACAGGAAAACTATGGCTACACCTTC
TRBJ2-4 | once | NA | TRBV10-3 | CAISESRDWDGRNIQYF | TGTGCCATCAGTGAGTCGAGGGACTGGGACGGGAGAAACATTCAGTACTTC
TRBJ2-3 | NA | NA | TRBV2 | CASRAFSRRTDTQYF | TGTGCCAGCAGGGCTTTTTCTAGACGCACAGATACGCAGTATTTT
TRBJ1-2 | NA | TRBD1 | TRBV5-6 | CASSLEQGGFNYGYTF | TGTGCCAGCAGCTTGGAACAGGGGGGTTTTAACTATGGCTACACCTTC